Below, 25 T cell receptor beta chains from the same sample are listed, as sequenced in a study of blood T cell repertoires in COVID-19. This table comes from immunoSEQ multiplex PCR, and its TCRdb copy is limited to in-frame clones, with some not included. Of some 110,000 clones listed, under 85% are singletons. The sample taken for sequencing was peripheral blood. These receptors were collected from a woman aged 55-75 years with acute or convalescent COVID-19.

The rearrangement uses TRBV18 and TRBJ2-3, with 12 positions matching TRBD2. The germline V gene encodes CDR1 KGHSH and CDR2 LQKENI. With 4 bases clipped from V and 3 bases from J, the junction kept 8 bases outside the gene matches. The CDR3 loop spans 17 amino acids. This CDR3 reads CASSLGLAGTLTDTQYF. The CDR3, as DNA: TGTGCCAGCTCACTCGGACTAGCGGGAACCCTGACAGATACGCAGTATTTT.

This clone appeared once. Written as DNA, the CDR3 is TGTGCCAGCGTTCCTGGGGACAGATACTATGGCTACACCTTC. Translated, it gives CASVPGDRYYGYTF. J is TRBJ1-2 and V is TRBV19; 7 nucleotides align to TRBD1. Per the germline V gene, CDR1 is LNHDA and CDR2 is SQIVND (reference sequence). The CDR3 has 14 amino acids. J lost 3 bases, V lost 9 bases, and 10 bases had no gene match.

This chain connects TRBV28 to TRBJ2-3; 11 bases are a match to TRBD1. With 4 bases clipped from V and 2 bases from J, the junction kept 17 bases outside the gene matches. This CDR3 has 20 amino acids. In germline, CDR1 is MDHEN, CDR2 SYDVKM. Written as DNA, the CDR3 is TGTGCCAGCAGTTCTCGGACAGGGGGCCGAACTAGCGGTTACACAGATACGCAGTATTTT. Translation: CASSSRTGGRTSGYTDTQYF.

V gene TRBV10-1 combines with J gene TRBJ1-1; D gene uncertain. Germline CDR1 and CDR2: WNHNN and SYGVQD (reference sequence). CDR3 size: 10 residues. Deletions cut 6 bases from V and 6 bases from J, with 5 bases between. CDR3 coding DNA: TGCGCCAGCAGGGGAGCTGAAGCTTTCTTT. This gives the protein CASRGAEAFF.

The chain is built from TRBV4-2 and TRBJ1-4, with 8 bases fitting TRBD1. The CDR3 is 21 residues long. V was pared by 0 bases and J by 0 bases, with 15 bases of the junction left unmatched. CDR1 is LGHNA, CDR2 YNFKEQ, per germline. The DNA of the CDR3 is TGTGCCAGCAGCCAAGATCTCTTGGCGACAGGGGCCGTTGCAACTAATGAAAAACTGTTTTTT. It translates to CASSQDLLATGAVATNEKLFF.

This chain connects TRBV10-3 to TRBJ2-5, with D perhaps matching TRBD1 (6 bases). Germline assignment: CDR1 ENHRY and CDR2 SYGVKD. This CDR3 comprises 14 residues. V was clipped by 7 bases and J by 3 bases, with 15 bases between them. The CDR3 loop reads CAITDLPGEETQYF. In DNA form, the CDR3 reads TGTGCCATCACCGACCTTCCAGGGGAAGAGACCCAGTACTTC.

J is TRBJ2-3 and V is TRBV5-1; a weak D match, TRBD2 (6 bases). Between the trimmed V and J ends, which lost 0 bases and 3 bases, there was a span of 17 bases. CDR1 SGHRS and CDR2 YFSETQ come from the germline V gene. The length of the CDR3 is 17 residues. For the CDR3, the DNA is TGCGCCAGCAGCTTGGACCCCGCCAGCGGACTAACAGATACGCAGTATTTT. Encoded protein: CASSLDPASGLTDTQYF.

The V call is TRBV30, the J call TRBJ1-3; 8 bases align to TRBD1. Germline values: CDR1 GTSNPN, CDR2 SVGIG (reference sequence). The CDR3 sequence is 17 residues long. V trimming: 1 base; J trimming: 4 bases; junction bases outside the gene matches: 12. CDR3: CAWSETSQGAAGNTIYF. CDR3 DNA sequence: TGTGCCTGGAGTGAAACGTCTCAGGGGGCTGCGGGAAACACCATATATTTT.

The chain uses TRBV7-3 and TRBJ2-1, with D possibly being TRBD1 (6 bases). Germline V gene sequence: CDR1 SGHTA, CDR2 FQGTGA. The CDR3 consists of 15 residues. Between the trimmed V and J ends, which lost 8 bases and 1 base, there was a span of 15 bases. The CDR3 is CASSTGPNSYNEQFF. CDR3 nucleotide sequence: TGTGCCAGCTCTACAGGGCCGAATTCCTACAATGAGCAGTTCTTC. The full variable domain, its missing parts supplied by reference TRBV7-3 and TRBJ2-1, is GAGVSQTPSNKVTEKGKYVELRCDPISGHTALYWYRQSLGQGPEFLIYFQGTGAADDSGLPNDRFFAVRPEGSVSTLKIQRTERGDSAVYLCASSTGPNSYNEQFFGPGTRLTVL.

The V call is TRBV2, the J call TRBJ2-2; 9 bases align to TRBD2. Trimming removed 6 bases from V and 5 bases from J; junction bases left unmatched: 7. The CDR3 length is 15 residues. Germline loops: CDR1 SNHLY, CDR2 FYNNEI. CDR3: CASRAGGLRTGELFF. For the CDR3, the DNA is TGTGCCAGCAGAGCGGGGGGCCTGAGAACCGGGGAGCTGTTTTTT.

V is TRBV14 and J is TRBJ1-1; D is unresolved. Germline V gives CDR1 SGHDN, CDR2 FVKESK. CDR3 length: 14 amino acids. V was trimmed by 1 base and J by 8 bases, leaving 14 bases between them. The CDR3 sequence: CASSQGYGPGEAFF. As DNA, the CDR3 is TGTGCCAGCAGCCAAGGTTATGGCCCGGGGGAAGCTTTCTTT.

There are a few counts of this clone. V and J are TRBV5-1 and TRBJ2-7; 7 nucleotides agree with TRBD2. The length of the CDR3 is 13 residues. V was clipped by 6 bases and J by 3 bases; unmatched bases: 6. Germline V gives CDR1 SGHRS, CDR2 YFSETQ. Written as DNA, the CDR3 is TGCGCCAGCACCCAAGCGGGAAGCTACGAGCAGTACTTC. Protein: CASTQAGSYEQYF.

V usage is TRBV18 and J usage is TRBJ1-3; the D gene is possibly TRBD1 (6 bases). Germline assignment: CDR1 KGHSH and CDR2 LQKENI. The CDR3 spans 16 residues. V gave up 3 bases and J gave up 0 bases, with 12 bases separating them. The CDR3 DNA sequence: TGTGCCAGCTCACCTACAGGGCCTAGCTCTGGAAACACCATATATTTT. It yields the protein CASSPTGPSSGNTIYF.

This clone was seen a single time. The chain employs TRBV9 and TRBJ1-3; D is ambiguous. In germline, CDR1 is SGDLS, CDR2 YYNGEE. The V end lost 7 bases, the J end lost 0 bases, and 8 bases lay between the germline ends. The CDR3 contains 13 residues. For the CDR3, the DNA is TGTGCCAGCGGCCCTAGCTCTGGAAACACCATATATTTT. It is translated as CASGPSSGNTIYF.

The chain couples TRBV5-1 to TRBJ2-7; tentatively, D is TRBD1 (6 bases). V dropped 0 bases and J dropped 3 bases, with 16 bases sitting between them. The germline V gene has CDR1 SGHRS and CDR2 YFSETQ. The CDR3 runs 16 residues. The chain's CDR3 is CASSLGGAADSYEQYF. The CDR3 nucleotides read TGCGCCAGCAGCTTGGGGGGTGCCGCGGACAGCTACGAGCAGTACTTC.

The chain carries TRBV5-4 and TRBJ2-3; 7 bases are shared with TRBD1. The CDR3 is made up of 15 amino acids. CDR1 and CDR2 (germline): SGHNT, YYREEE (reference sequence). Trimming at V came to 2 bases and at J to 4 bases, leaving 7 bases not matched to a gene. CDR3 DNA sequence: TGTGCCAGCAGCTTCCAAGGACAGGAGGCAGATACGCAGTATTTT. This codes for CASSFQGQEADTQYF.

This clone was observed once. The V gene is TRBV10-3, the J gene TRBJ2-1; TRBD2 matches 12 bases. V was pared by 6 bases and J by 4 bases, with 4 bases of the junction left unmatched. The CDR3 is 15 amino acids. CDR1 and CDR2 (germline): ENHRY, SYGVKD. The CDR3 nucleotides read TGTGCCATCAGGACTAGCGGGGGTAGGTACAATGAGCAGTTCTTC. It is translated as CAIRTSGGRYNEQFF.

This clone was picked up one time. At one end, the junction sequence differs from germline, possibly due to a read error. The chain is built from TRBV7-7 and TRBJ2-1; TRBD2 matches 12 bases. This CDR3 is 15 amino acids long. Germline CDR1 is SSHAT and CDR2 is FNYEAQ (reference sequence). This chain's CDR3 is CASSPLAGGFNEQFF. As DNA, the CDR3 is TGTGCTAGCAGCCCTCTAGCGGGAGGGTTCAATGAGCAGTTCTTC.

The chain employs TRBV5-1 and TRBJ2-5; 10 bases line up with TRBD2. The CDR3 has 15 amino acids. Germline V CDR1 and CDR2: SGHRS, YFSETQ. J lost 3 bases, V lost 0 bases, and 2 bases had no gene match. The CDR3 DNA is TGCGCCAGCAGCTTGGTTCTAGCGGGAGAAGAGACCCAGTACTTC. Amino acid sequence: CASSLVLAGEETQYF.

V and J are TRBV5-6 and TRBJ1-3, with no clear D. Germline CDR1 SGHDT, CDR2 YYEEEE. V dropped 0 bases and J dropped 0 bases, with 7 bases sitting between them. There are 15 residues in the CDR3. DNA for the CDR3: TGTGCCAGCAGCTTGGCTCAGGCCTCTGGAAACACCATATATTTT. Its translation is CASSLAQASGNTIYF.

This chain links TRBV5-6 with TRBJ2-5; TRBD1 agrees at 9 bases. CDR3 length: 15 amino acids. J was trimmed by 5 bases and V by 4 bases; bases with no gene match: 9. The V gene's germline CDR1 is SGHDT and CDR2 YYEEEE. CDR3 amino acids: CASSVDRGGWETQYF. In DNA, the CDR3 is TGTGCCAGCAGCGTAGACAGGGGGGGCTGGGAGACCCAGTACTTC. Drawing the rest from reference TRBV5-6 and TRBJ2-5, the complete variable domain is DAGVTQSPTHLIKTRGQQVTLRCSPKSGHDTVSWYQQALGQGPQFIFQYYEEEERQRGNFPDRFSGHQFPNYSSELNVNALLLGDSALYLCASSVDRGGWETQYFGPGTRLLVL.

The chain uses TRBV20-1 and TRBJ2-3; D is possibly TRBD1 (6 bases). Germline CDR1 reads DFQATT; CDR2 reads SNEGSKA (reference sequence). V shed 3 bases and J shed 5 bases, with 12 bases lying between them. This CDR3 comprises 13 residues. This chain's CDR3 is CSASGQLGDTQYF. In DNA, the CDR3 is TGCAGTGCTAGTGGACAGTTGGGAGATACGCAGTATTTT.

The chain has TRBV5-1 and TRBJ1-2, with TRBD1 identical over 7 bases. With 0 bases clipped from V and 8 bases from J, the junction kept 7 bases outside the gene matches. The CDR3 consists of 14 residues. Germline-derived CDR1 and CDR2 are SGHRS and YFSETQ. The CDR3 region is CASSLVEGAAGYTF. The CDR3 DNA reads TGCGCCAGCAGCTTGGTTGAGGGGGCGGCAGGCTACACCTTC.

The chain carries TRBV28 and TRBJ2-1; the D gene is possibly TRBD2 (6 bases). CDR1 and CDR2 from the germline V gene are MDHEN and SYDVKM. This CDR3 comprises 14 residues. Trimming took off 3 bases at V and 2 bases at J, with 8 bases between the two ends. The CDR3 sequence: CASSFGGAYNEQFF. The DNA of the CDR3 is TGTGCCAGCAGTTTCGGCGGGGCCTACAATGAGCAGTTCTTC.

The chain recombines TRBV30 with TRBJ1-6, with TRBD1 matching 7 bases. This CDR3 contains 14 residues. Germline V gives CDR1 GTSNPN, CDR2 SVGIG (reference sequence). Losses at the gene ends were 4 bases for V and 6 bases for J; bases not matched to a gene: 6. CDR3 bases: TGTGCCTGGACCGCAGGGGGTTTTAATTCACCCCTCCACTTT. Its protein is CAWTAGGFNSPLHF.